These 16 T cell receptor beta chains originate from one sample sequenced in a study of early T cells in non-severe SARS-CoV-2 infection. A single record per CDR3 protein comes from TCRdb applying MiXCR to the 5' RACE reads. In the table there are fewer than 80,000 distinct CDR3 sequences, about 11% of which are singletons. The sequencing here drew on whole blood, taken at baseline. These receptors came from an adult who was a healthcare worker with PCR-confirmed SARS-CoV-2 infection or an uninfected control (not recorded which).

The genes are TRBV5-5 and TRBJ2-3; 10 bases fit TRBD2. The V gene end was trimmed by 4 bases and the J gene end by 2 bases; junction bases not matched to a gene: 13. Germline lookup yields CDR1 SGHKS and CDR2 YYEKEE (reference sequence). There are 18 residues in the CDR3. CDR3: CASSLLAGVPGSTDTQYF. The CDR3 nucleotides read TGTGCCAGCAGCCTTCTAGCGGGGGTCCCCGGATCCACAGATACGCAGTATTTT.

This clonotype was observed a handful of times. The V gene is TRBV18, the J gene TRBJ2-1; 7 positions agree with TRBD2. The CDR3 has 14 amino acids. V trimming: 2 bases; J trimming: 4 bases; junction bases outside the gene matches: 2. From germline, CDR1 is KGHSH and CDR2 LQKENI. The CDR3 loop is CASSPTGRYNEQFF. The CDR3 DNA follows: TGTGCCAGCTCACCAACCGGGAGGTACAATGAGCAGTTCTTC.

Comment on this clonotype: Compared with germline, one end of the junction differs, possibly owing to a read error. This chain uses TRBV28 with TRBJ2-2; D is perhaps TRBD2 (5 bases). Germline V gives CDR1 MDHEN, CDR2 SYDVKM. The CDR3 runs to 13 residues. The CDR3 DNA reads as TGTGCCAGCAGTTTATGGGGCACCGGGGAGCTGTCTTTT. This codes for CASSLWGTGELSF.

This chain connects TRBV10-3 to TRBJ2-7; TRBD1 might be the D (6 bases). The V end was cut by 8 bases, the J end by 5 bases, with 13 bases between. Looked up from germline, CDR1 is ENHRY and CDR2 is SYGVKD. CDR3 length equals 12 residues. CDR3 sequence reads: CAISGTSHEQYF. DNA of the CDR3: TGTGCCATCTCCGGGACATCCCACGAGCAGTACTTC.

In its sample, this clonotype was seen a few times. This chain uses TRBV18 with TRBJ2-5; D uncertain. V was trimmed by 5 bases and J by 4 bases, leaving 14 bases between them. This CDR3 is 14 amino acids long. Germline V gene data show CDR1 as KGHSH and CDR2 as LQKENI. The CDR3 coding sequence is TGTGCCAGCTCATCCAGCACAGCCCCAGAGACCCAGTACTTC. Amino acids: CASSSSTAPETQYF.

CDR3 loop: CASSPDVSSYNEQFF. CDR3 coding DNA: TGTGCCAGCTCACCCGACGTAAGCTCCTACAATGAGCAGTTCTTC. The chain joins TRBV18 to TRBJ2-1; no definite D call. The length of the CDR3 is 15 residues. V lost 3 bases and J lost 0, with 9 bases in between. Germline lookup yields CDR1 KGHSH and CDR2 LQKENI.

This clonotype appeared many times. The V gene is TRBV9, the J gene TRBJ2-3; 7 nucleotides align to TRBD1. CDR1 is SGDLS, CDR2 YYNGEE, per germline. With 0 bases clipped from V and 1 base from J, the junction kept 2 bases outside the gene matches. The CDR3 is 15 residues long. CDR3 DNA: TGTGCCAGCAGCGTAGAGGGGGCGGGCACAGATACGCAGTATTTT. As protein: CASSVEGAGTDTQYF.

This clonotype was found many times. The V gene is TRBV5-6, the J gene TRBJ1-3; D not certain. This CDR3 is 16 amino acids long. The V end was cut by 0 bases, the J end by 0 bases, with 10 bases between. Germline CDR1 reads SGHDT; CDR2 reads YYEEEE. The CDR3 region is CASSLVEGNSGNTIYF. The DNA of the CDR3 is TGTGCCAGCAGCTTGGTGGAGGGCAACTCTGGAAACACCATATATTTT.

This clonotype was recorded at least ten times. J is TRBJ2-7 and V is TRBV29-1; TRBD2 matches 7 bases. This CDR3 is 13 amino acids long. Per germline, CDR1 SQVTM and CDR2 ANQGSEA. V gave up 4 bases and J gave up 1 base; unmatched junction bases: 4. The CDR3 DNA follows: TGCAGCGTTGTGGACGGGGGGTCCTACGAGCAGTACTTC. This translates into CSVVDGGSYEQYF.

The chain joins TRBV2 to TRBJ2-3; no firm D call. Germline V gene lookup returns CDR1 SNHLY and CDR2 FYNNEI. Trimming took 3 bases from V and 6 from J, leaving 13 bases between them. This CDR3 has 14 residues. DNA for the CDR3: TGTGCCAGCAGTGAGAACAGAGCCTTGGATACGCAGTATTTT. As protein: CASSENRALDTQYF.

The rearrangement uses TRBV4-3 and TRBJ2-5; D gene uncertain. CDR3 length: 16 residues. Trimming cost V 0 bases and J 5 bases, with 16 bases left between them. Germline CDR1 LGHNA, CDR2 YSLEER. The CDR3 DNA reads as TGCGCCAGCAGCCAAGATAGGTCCTCGAGGACGGAGACCCAGTACTTC. It specifies CASSQDRSSRTETQYF.

This clonotype was seen more than once but under ten times. The rearrangement uses TRBV4-3 and TRBJ2-3; 7 nucleotides align to TRBD1. Per the germline V gene, CDR1 is LGHNA and CDR2 is YSLEER. The CDR3 extends over 16 amino acids. V shed 0 bases and J 4 bases; nucleotides not matched to a gene: 7. CDR3 loop: CASSQDMTGRADTQYF. The CDR3, as DNA: TGCGCCAGCAGCCAAGACATGACAGGGCGAGCAGATACGCAGTATTTT.

By sample share, this clonotype is medium-sized. The J gene is TRBJ2-3, the V gene TRBV7-2; D remains unclear. With 3 bases removed from V and 0 bases from J, the gap between germline ends came to 13 bases. The CDR3 has 16 residues. CDR1 is SGHTA and CDR2 is FQGNSA in the germline V gene. CDR3 coding DNA: TGTGCCAGCAGCTTGAACGGAAGGTTTAGCACAGATACGCAGTATTTT. The encoded protein is CASSLNGRFSTDTQYF.

The chain combines TRBV29-1 with TRBJ2-3; 8 nucleotides align to TRBD2. With V trimmed by 7 bases and J by 0 bases, 6 bases remained unmatched. The CDR3 is 14 residues long. Germline V CDR1 and CDR2: SQVTM, ANQGSEA. The CDR3 region is CSGAGGSSTDTQYF. CDR3 DNA: TGCAGCGGCGCGGGGGGATCCAGCACAGATACGCAGTATTTT.

Only a few counts were recorded for this clonotype. The chain is built from TRBV20-1 and TRBJ1-4, with 9 bases that match TRBD1. The CDR3 has 15 amino acids. Germline values: CDR1 DFQATT, CDR2 SNEGSKA (reference sequence). Trimming removed 6 bases from V and 6 bases from J; junction bases left unmatched: 11. The CDR3 DNA reads as TGCAGTGCACTTTCGGGACAGGGTTTTTATGAAAAACTGTTTTTT. This encodes CSALSGQGFYEKLFF.

The gene calls are TRBV2 and TRBJ2-7; 7 nucleotides agree with TRBD2. V lost 8 bases to trimming and J lost 3 bases; unmatched junction nucleotides: 7. The CDR3 loop spans 13 amino acids. Germline-derived CDR1 and CDR2 are SNHLY and FYNNEI. CDR3 in amino acids: CASEGGANYEQYF. The CDR3 DNA sequence: TGTGCCAGCGAGGGAGGGGCAAACTACGAGCAGTACTTC.